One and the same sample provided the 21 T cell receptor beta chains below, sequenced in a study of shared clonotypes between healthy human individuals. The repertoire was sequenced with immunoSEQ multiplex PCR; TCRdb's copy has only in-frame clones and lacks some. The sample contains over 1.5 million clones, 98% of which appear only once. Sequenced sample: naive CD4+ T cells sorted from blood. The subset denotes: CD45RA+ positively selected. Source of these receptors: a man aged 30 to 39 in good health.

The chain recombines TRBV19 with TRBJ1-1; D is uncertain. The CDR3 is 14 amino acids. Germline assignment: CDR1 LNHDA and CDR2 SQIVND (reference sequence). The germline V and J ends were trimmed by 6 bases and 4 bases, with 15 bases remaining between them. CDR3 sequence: CASRRQGSGTEAFF. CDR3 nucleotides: TGTGCCAGTAGAAGACAAGGGTCCGGCACTGAAGCTTTCTTT.

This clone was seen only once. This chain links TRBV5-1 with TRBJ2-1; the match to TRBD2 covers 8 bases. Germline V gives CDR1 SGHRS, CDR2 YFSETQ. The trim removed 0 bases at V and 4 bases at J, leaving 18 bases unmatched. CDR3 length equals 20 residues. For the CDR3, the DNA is TGCGCCAGCAGCTTGGGATTCAGTTTATTCGAACTAGCGGCTTACAATGAGCAGTTCTTC. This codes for CASSLGFSLFELAAYNEQFF.

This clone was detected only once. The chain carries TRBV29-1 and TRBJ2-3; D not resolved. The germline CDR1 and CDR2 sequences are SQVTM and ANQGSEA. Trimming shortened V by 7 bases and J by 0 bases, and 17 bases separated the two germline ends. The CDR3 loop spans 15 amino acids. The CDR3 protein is CSARARRVSTDTQYF. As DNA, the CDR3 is TGCAGCGCTAGAGCCAGAAGGGTTAGCACAGATACGCAGTATTTT.

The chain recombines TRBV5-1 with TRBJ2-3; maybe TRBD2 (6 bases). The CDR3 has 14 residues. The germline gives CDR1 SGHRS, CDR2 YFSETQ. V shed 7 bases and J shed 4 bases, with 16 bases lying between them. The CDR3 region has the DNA TGCGCCAGCCAAACTAGCACGGTCTCAGATACGCAGTATTTT. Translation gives CASQTSTVSDTQYF.

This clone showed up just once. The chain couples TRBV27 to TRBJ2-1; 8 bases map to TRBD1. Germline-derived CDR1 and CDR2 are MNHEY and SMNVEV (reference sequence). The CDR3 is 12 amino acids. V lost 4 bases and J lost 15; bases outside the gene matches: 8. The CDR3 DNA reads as TGTGCCAGCAGTTCGGACAGGGCCAAGCTGTTCTTC. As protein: CASSSDRAKLFF.

CDR3 in DNA: TGTGCCAGCAGCCCACAGGGGGCGCAAACTGAAGCTTTCTTT. Translation gives CASSPQGAQTEAFF. The chain combines TRBV7-9 with TRBJ1-1, with 9 bases that match TRBD1. CDR1 and CDR2 (germline): SEHNR, FQNEAQ (reference sequence). CDR3 length: 14 amino acids. Trimming at V came to 5 bases and at J to 5 bases, leaving 6 bases not matched to a gene.

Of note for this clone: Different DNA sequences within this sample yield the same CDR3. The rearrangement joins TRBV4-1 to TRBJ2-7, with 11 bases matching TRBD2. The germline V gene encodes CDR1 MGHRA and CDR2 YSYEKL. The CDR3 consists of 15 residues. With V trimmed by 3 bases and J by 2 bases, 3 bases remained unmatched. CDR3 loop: CASSQGTSGTYEQYF. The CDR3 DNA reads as TGCGCCAGCAGCCAGGGGACTAGCGGAACCTACGAGCAGTACTTC.

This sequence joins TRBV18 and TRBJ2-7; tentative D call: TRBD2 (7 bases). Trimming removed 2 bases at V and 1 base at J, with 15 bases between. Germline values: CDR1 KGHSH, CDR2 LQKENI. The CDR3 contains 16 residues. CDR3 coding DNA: TGTGCCAGCTCACCAGCGCGGGGGCTCAATTCCTACGAGCAGTACTTC. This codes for CASSPARGLNSYEQYF.

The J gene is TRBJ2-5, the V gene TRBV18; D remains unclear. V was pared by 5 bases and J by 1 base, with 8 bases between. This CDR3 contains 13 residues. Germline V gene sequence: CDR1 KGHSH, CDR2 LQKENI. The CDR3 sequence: CASSVMGQETQYF. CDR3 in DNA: TGTGCCAGCTCAGTCATGGGCCAAGAGACCCAGTACTTC.

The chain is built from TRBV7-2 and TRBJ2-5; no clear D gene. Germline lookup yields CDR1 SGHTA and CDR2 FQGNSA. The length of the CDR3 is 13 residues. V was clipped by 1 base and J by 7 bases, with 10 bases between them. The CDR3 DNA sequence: TGTGCCAGCAGCTTAGTTCTAGTGGGGACCCAGTACTTC. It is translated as CASSLVLVGTQYF.

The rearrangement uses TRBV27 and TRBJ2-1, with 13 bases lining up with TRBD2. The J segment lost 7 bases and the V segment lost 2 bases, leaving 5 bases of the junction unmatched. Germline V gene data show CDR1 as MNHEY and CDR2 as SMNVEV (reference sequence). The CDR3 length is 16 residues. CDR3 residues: CASSLELAGGWNEQFF. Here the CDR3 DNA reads TGTGCCAGCAGTTTAGAACTAGCGGGAGGGTGGAATGAGCAGTTCTTC.

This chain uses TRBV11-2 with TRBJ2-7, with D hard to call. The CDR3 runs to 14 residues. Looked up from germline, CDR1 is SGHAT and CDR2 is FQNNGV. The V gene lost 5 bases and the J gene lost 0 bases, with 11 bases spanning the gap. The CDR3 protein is CASSPYPSSYEQYF. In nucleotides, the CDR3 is TGTGCCAGCAGCCCCTACCCCAGCTCCTACGAGCAGTACTTC.

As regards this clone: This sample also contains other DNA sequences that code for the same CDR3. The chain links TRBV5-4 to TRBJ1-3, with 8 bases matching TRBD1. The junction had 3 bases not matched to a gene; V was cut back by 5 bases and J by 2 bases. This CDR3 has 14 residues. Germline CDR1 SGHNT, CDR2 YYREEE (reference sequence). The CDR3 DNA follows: TGTGCCAGCAGTTTACAGGGGGCTGGAAACACCATATATTTT. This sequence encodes CASSLQGAGNTIYF.

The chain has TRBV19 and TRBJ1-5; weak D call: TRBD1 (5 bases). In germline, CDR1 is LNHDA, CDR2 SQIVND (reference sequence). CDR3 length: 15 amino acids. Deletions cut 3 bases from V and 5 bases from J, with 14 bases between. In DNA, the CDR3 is TGTGCCAGTAGTATGGGACCGACGGAACATCAGCCCCAGCATTTT. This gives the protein CASSMGPTEHQPQHF.

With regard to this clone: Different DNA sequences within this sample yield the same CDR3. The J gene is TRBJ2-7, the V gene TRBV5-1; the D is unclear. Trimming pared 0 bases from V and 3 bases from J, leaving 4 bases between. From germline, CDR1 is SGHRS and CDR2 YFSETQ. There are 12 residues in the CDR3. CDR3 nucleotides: TGCGCCAGCAGCTTGGGGTACTACGAGCAGTACTTC. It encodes CASSLGYYEQYF.

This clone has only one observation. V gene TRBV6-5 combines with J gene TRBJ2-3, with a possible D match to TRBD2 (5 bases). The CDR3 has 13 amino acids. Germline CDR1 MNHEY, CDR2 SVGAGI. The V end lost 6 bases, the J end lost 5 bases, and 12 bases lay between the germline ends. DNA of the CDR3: TGTGCCAGCAGCCTAGGAGGTAAAGATACGCAGTATTTT. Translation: CASSLGGKDTQYF.

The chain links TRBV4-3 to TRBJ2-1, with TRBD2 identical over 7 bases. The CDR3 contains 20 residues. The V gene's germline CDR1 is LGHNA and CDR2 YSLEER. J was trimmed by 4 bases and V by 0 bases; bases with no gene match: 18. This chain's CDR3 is CASSQDAGVVGEGAYNEQFF. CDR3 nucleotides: TGCGCCAGCAGCCAAGATGCGGGGGTTGTGGGAGAAGGAGCGTACAATGAGCAGTTCTTC.

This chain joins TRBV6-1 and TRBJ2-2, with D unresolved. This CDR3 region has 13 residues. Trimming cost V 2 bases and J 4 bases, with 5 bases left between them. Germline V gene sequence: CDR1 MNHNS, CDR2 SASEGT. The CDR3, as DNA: TGTGCCAGCAGTGAATGGGTCACCGGGGAGCTGTTTTTT. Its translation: CASSEWVTGELFF.

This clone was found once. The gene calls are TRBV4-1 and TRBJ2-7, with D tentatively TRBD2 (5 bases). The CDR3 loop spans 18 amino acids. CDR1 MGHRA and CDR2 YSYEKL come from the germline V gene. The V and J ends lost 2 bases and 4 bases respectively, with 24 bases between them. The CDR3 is CASSQLRSLSGGLYEQYF. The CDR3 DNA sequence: TGCGCCAGCAGCCAACTTCGCTCTCTAAGCGGAGGTCTGTACGAGCAGTACTTC.

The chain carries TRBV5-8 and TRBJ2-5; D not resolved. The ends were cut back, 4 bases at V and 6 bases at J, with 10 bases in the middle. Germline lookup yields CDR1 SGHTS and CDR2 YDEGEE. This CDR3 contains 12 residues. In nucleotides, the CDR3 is TGTGCCAGCAGCAGGGCTACAAAGACCCAGTACTTC. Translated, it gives CASSRATKTQYF.

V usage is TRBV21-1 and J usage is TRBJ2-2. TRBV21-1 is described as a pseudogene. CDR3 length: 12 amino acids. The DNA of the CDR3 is TGTGCCAGCAGCAAAGTGCTCGGGGAGCTGTTTTTT. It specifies CASSKVLGELFF.